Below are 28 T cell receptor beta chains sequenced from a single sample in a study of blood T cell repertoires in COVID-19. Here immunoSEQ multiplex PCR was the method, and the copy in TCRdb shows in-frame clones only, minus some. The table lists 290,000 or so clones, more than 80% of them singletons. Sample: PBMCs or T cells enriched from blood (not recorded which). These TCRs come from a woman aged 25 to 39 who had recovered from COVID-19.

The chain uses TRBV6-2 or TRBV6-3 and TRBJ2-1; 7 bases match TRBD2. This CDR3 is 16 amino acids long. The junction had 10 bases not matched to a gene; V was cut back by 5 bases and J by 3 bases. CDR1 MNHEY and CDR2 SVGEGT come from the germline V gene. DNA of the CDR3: TGTGCCAGCAGTCAGGAATTAGCGGGCTTCTACAATGAGCAGTTCTTC. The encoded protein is CASSQELAGFYNEQFF.

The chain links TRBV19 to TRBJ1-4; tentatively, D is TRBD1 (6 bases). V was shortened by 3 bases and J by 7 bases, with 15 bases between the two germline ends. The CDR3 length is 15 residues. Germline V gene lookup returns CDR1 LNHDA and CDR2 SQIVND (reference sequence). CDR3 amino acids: CASSIRHGTSEKLFF. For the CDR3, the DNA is TGTGCCAGTAGTATTCGGCATGGGACAAGTGAAAAACTGTTTTTT.

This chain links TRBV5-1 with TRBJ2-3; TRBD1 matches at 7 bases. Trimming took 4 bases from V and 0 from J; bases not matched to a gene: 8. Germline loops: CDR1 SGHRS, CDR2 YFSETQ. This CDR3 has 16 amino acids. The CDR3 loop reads CASSANRGFSTDTQYF. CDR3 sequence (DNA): TGCGCCAGCAGCGCAAACAGGGGTTTTAGCACAGATACGCAGTATTTT. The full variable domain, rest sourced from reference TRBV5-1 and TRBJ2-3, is KAGVTQTPRYLIKTRGQQVTLSCSPISGHRSVSWYQQTPGQGLQFLFEYFSETQRNKGNFPGRFSGRQFSNSRSEMNVSTLELGDSALYLCASSANRGFSTDTQYFGPGTRLTVL.

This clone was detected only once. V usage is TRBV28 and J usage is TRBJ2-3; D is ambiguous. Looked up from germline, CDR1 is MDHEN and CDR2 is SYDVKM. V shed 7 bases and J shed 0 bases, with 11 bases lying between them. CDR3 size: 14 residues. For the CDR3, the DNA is TGTGCCAGCAATACCAGATCTAGCACAGATACGCAGTATTTT. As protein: CASNTRSSTDTQYF.

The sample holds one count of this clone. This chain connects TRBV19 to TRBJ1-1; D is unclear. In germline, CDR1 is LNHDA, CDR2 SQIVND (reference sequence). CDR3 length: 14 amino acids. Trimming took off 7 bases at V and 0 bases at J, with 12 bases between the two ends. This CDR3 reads CASTPTLLNTEAFF. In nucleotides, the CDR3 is TGTGCCAGTACCCCGACACTTCTGAACACTGAAGCTTTCTTT.

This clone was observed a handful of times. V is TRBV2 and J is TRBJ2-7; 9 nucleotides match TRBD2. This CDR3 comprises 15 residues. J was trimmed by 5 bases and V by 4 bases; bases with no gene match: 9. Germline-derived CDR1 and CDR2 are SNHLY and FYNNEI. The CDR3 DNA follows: TGTGCCAGCAGTGGGACTAGCGCTCCCAGTAACGAGCAGTACTTC. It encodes CASSGTSAPSNEQYF.

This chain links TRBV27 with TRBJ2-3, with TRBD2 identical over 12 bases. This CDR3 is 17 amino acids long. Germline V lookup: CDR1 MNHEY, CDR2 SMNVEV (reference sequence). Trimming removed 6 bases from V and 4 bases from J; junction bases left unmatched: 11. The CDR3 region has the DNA TGTGCCAGCAGCCGGAGACTAGCGGGAGTATTTGCAGATACGCAGTATTTT. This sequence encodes CASSRRLAGVFADTQYF.

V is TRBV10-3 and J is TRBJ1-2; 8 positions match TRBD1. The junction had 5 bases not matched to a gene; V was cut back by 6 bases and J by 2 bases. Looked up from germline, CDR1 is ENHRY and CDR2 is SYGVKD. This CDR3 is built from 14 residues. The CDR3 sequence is CAISGQGVNYGYTF. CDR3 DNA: TGTGCCATCAGCGGACAGGGAGTAAACTATGGCTACACCTTC.

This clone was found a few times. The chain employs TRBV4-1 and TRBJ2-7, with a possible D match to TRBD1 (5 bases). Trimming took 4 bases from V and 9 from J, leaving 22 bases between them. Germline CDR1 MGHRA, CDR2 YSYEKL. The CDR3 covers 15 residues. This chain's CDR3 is CASSPLMLSPTGQYF. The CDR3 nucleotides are TGCGCCAGCAGCCCTCTGATGTTATCACCCACAGGGCAGTACTTC.

The CDR3 protein is CASSPKQNNEQFF. DNA of the CDR3: TGTGCCAGCTCACCGAAACAGAACAATGAGCAGTTCTTC. The chain recombines TRBV18 with TRBJ2-1; unclear D gene. This CDR3 spans 13 amino acids. Germline CDR1 reads KGHSH; CDR2 reads LQKENI. V lost 3 bases, J lost 5 bases, and 8 bases lay in between. Using reference TRBV18 and TRBJ2-1 for the parts outside the CDR3, the full variable domain is NAGVMQNPRHLVRRRGQEARLRCSPMKGHSHVYWYRQLPEEGLKFMVYLQKENIIDESGMPKERFSAEFPKEGPSILRIQQVVRGDSAAYFCASSPKQNNEQFFGPGTRLTVL.

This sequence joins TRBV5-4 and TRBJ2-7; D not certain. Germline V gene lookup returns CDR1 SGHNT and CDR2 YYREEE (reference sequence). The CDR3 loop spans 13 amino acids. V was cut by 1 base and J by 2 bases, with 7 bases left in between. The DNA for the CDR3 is TGTGCCAGCAGCTTGATTAGTACCTACGAGCAGTACTTC. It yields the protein CASSLISTYEQYF.

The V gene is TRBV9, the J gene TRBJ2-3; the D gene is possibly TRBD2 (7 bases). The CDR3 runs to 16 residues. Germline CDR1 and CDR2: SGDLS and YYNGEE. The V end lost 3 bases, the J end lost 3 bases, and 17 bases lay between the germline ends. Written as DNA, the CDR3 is TGTGCCAGCAGCGAGTGGTCGGGGGGCGGGACAGATACGCAGTATTTT. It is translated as CASSEWSGGGTDTQYF.

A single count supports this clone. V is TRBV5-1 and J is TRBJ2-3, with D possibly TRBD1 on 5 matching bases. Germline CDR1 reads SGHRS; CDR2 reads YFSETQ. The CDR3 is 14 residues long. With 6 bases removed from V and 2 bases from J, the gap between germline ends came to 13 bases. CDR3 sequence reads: CASTTGGNTDTQYF. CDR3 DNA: TGCGCCAGCACTACAGGTGGCAACACAGATACGCAGTATTTT.

In DNA, the CDR3 is TGTGCCAGCAGCTTAGCTGCTAGCGGGTCTTACGAGCAGTACTTC. This encodes CASSLAASGSYEQYF. J is TRBJ2-7 and V is TRBV7-8, with 8 bases that match TRBD2. This CDR3 has 15 amino acids. In germline, CDR1 is SGHVS, CDR2 FQNEAQ. V was clipped by 0 bases and J by 4 bases; unmatched bases: 5.

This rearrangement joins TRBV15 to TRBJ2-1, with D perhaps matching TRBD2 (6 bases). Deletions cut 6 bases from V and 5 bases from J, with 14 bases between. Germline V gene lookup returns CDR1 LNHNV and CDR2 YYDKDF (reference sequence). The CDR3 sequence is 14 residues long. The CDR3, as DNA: TGTGCCACCAGAGGGGTGGCGGGAAACAATGAGCAGTTCTTC. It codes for CATRGVAGNNEQFF.

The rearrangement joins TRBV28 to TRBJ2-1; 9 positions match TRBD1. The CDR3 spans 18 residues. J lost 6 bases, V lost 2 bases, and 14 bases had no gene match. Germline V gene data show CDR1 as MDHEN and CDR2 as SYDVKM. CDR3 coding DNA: TGTGCCAGCAGTTTAGGGGGATCGGGGACAGGGCGCCCCAATGAGCAGTTCTTC. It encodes CASSLGGSGTGRPNEQFF.

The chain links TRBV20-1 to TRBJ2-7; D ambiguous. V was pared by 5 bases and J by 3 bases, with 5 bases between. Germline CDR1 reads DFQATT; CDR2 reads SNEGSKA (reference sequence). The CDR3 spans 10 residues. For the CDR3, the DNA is TGCAGTGCTTCTCTCTACGAGCAGTACTTC. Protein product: CSASLYEQYF.

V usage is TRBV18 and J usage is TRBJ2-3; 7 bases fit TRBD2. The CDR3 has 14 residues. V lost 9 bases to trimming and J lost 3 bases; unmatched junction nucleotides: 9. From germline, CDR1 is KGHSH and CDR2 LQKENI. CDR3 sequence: CASTPRRETDTQYF. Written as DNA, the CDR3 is TGTGCCAGTACGCCCCGGCGGGAGACAGATACGCAGTATTTT.

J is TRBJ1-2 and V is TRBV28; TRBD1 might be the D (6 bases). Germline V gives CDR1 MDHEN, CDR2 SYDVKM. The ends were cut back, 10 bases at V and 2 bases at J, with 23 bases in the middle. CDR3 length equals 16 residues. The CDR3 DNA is TGTGCCATTCCGAATAAGGGGGTCGGAGAGAACTATGGCTACACCTTC. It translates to CAIPNKGVGENYGYTF.

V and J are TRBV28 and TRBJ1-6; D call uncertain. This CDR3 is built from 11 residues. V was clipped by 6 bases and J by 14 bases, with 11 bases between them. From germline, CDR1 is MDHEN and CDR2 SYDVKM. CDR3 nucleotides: TGTGCCAGCAGAACCTGGGGAGCCCTCCACTTT. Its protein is CASRTWGALHF.

The chain's CDR3 is CASSRQTNTEAFF. The CDR3 coding sequence is TGTGCCAGCAGCCGACAGACGAACACTGAAGCTTTCTTT. J is TRBJ1-1 and V is TRBV28; weak D call: TRBD1 (5 bases). The CDR3 runs 13 residues. CDR1 and CDR2 from the germline V gene are MDHEN and SYDVKM. Trimming removed 6 bases from V and 1 base from J, with 9 bases in between.

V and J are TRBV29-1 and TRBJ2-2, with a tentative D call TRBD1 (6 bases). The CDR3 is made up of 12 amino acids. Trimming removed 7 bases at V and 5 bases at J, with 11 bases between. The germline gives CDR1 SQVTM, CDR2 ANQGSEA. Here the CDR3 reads CSGFRGTGELFF. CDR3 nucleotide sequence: TGCAGCGGGTTCAGGGGTACCGGGGAGCTGTTTTTT.

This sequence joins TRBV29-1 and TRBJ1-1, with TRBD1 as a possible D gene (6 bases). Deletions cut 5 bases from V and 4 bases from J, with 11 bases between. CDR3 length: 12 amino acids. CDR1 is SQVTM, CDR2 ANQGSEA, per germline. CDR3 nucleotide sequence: TGCAGCGTTTCAGGGGTGGGCACTGAAGCTTTCTTT. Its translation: CSVSGVGTEAFF.

The CDR3 DNA sequence: TGTGCCAGCAGTGAAATTGCAGGGAATTCACCCCTCCACTTT. The encoded protein is CASSEIAGNSPLHF. The V call is TRBV6-1, the J call TRBJ1-6, with a tentative D call TRBD1 (5 bases). The CDR3 is 14 amino acids. The ends were cut back, 2 bases at V and 7 bases at J, with 9 bases in the middle. CDR1 is MNHNS, CDR2 SASEGT, per germline.

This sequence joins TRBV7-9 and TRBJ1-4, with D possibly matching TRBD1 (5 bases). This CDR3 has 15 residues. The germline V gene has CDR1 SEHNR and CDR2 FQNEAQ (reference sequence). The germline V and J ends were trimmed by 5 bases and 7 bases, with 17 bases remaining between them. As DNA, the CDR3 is TGTGCCAGCAGCCCCCGGAGGGGACTAGTTGAAAAACTGTTTTTT. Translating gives CASSPRRGLVEKLFF.

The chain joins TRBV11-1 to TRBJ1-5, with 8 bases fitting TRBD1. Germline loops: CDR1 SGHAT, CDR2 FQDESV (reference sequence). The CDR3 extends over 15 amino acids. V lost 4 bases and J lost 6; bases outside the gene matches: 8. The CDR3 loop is CASSSGQGRSQPQHF. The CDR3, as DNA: TGTGCCAGCAGCTCCGGACAGGGTAGGAGTCAGCCCCAGCATTTT.

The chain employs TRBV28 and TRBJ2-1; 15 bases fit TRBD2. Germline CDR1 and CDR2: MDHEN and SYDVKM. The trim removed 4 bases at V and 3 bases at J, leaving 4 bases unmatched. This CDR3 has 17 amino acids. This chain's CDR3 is CASSSPGLAGGYNEQFF. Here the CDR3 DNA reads TGTGCCAGCAGTTCTCCGGGACTAGCGGGAGGCTACAATGAGCAGTTCTTC. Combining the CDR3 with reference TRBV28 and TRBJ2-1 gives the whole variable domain DVKVTQSSRYLVKRTGEKVFLECVQDMDHENMFWYRQDPGLGLRLIYFSYDVKMKEKGDIPEGYSVSREKKERFSLILESASTNQTSMYLCASSSPGLAGGYNEQFFGPGTRLTVL.

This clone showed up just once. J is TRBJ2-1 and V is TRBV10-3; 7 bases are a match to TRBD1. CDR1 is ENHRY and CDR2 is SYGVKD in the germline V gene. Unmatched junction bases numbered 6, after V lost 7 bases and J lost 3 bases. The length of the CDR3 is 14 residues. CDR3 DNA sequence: TGTGCCATCAAAAGACAGGGAGACTACAATGAGCAGTTCTTC. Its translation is CAIKRQGDYNEQFF.